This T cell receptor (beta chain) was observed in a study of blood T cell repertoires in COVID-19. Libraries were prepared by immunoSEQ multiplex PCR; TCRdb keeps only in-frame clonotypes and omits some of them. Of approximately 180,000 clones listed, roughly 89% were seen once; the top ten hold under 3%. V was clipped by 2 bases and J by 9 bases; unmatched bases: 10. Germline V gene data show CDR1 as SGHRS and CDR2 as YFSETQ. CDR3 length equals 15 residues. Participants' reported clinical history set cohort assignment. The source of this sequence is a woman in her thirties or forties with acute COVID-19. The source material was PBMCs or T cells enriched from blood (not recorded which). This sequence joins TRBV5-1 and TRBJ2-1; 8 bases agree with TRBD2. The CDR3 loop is CASSLSPGTRFEQFF. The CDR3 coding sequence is TGCGCCAGCAGCTTAAGCCCCGGGACTAGGTTTGAGCAGTTCTTC.